The T cell receptor (beta chain) under discussion was sequenced for a study of blood T cell repertoires in COVID-19. Study background: T cells, B-cell-depleted T cells, or PBMCs supplied cDNA or gDNA.

Looked up from germline, CDR1 is GTSNPN and CDR2 is SVGIG (reference sequence). V shed 4 bases and J shed 0 bases, with 10 bases lying between them. The CDR3 is 13 residues long. This table comes from immunoSEQ multiplex PCR, and its TCRdb copy is limited to in-frame clones, with some not included. Among hundreds of thousands of clones listed, nearly 90% were seen once. Sample: PBMCs or T cells enriched from blood (not recorded which). The chain joins TRBV30 to TRBJ2-7; possibly TRBD1 for D (6 bases). The clonotype originates from a woman under 30 with acute COVID-19. The chain's CDR3 is CAWTRGFSYEQYF. In nucleotides, the CDR3 is TGTGCCTGGACCAGGGGTTTCTCCTACGAGCAGTACTTC.